Listed below are T cell receptor beta chains from one sample, sequenced in a study of T cells in Graves' hyperthyroidism and ophthalmopathy. One entry per CDR3 protein, called by TCRdb with MiXCR from the multiplex PCR reads. The data show a few hundred thousand distinct CDR3 sequences, around a sixth seen once. What was sequenced was blood. These receptors all come from a woman aged 50 to 60 with Graves' hyperthyroidism. The CDR3 runs from the conserved cysteine through the conserved F or W. The D gene is left open where the match is weak. Clone size is shown for a subset of rows, as once, few, many or a class of expanded clone.

-	17	TRBV29-1	once	TRBJ2-3	TGCAGCGTTTGGGACTCCGCGGAGAGGACTAGCACAGATACGCAGTATTTT	CSVWDSAERTSTDTQYF
-	15	TRBV12-5	many	TRBJ2-3	TGTGCTAGTGGCACGGGAAAAACGAGCACAGATACGCAGTATTTT	CASGTGKTSTDTQYF
TRBD2	14	TRBV20-1	-	TRBJ2-1	TGCAGTGCTACGCTAGCGGGAGTATACAATGAGCAGTTCTTC	CSATLAGVYNEQFF
-	12	TRBV30	-	TRBJ1-2	TGTGCCTGGACGGACAGTAACTATGGCTACACCTTC	CAWTDSNYGYTF
TRBD1	11	TRBV2	many	TRBJ2-1	TGTGCCACGACAGGGTACAATGAGCAGTTCTTC	CATTGYNEQFF
-	16	TRBV4-1	-	TRBJ1-4	TGCGCCAGCAGCCAAGAGCGGTCGGCGGGAATTGAAAAACTGTTTTTT	CASSQERSAGIEKLFF
TRBD2	14	TRBV28	few	TRBJ2-7	TGTGCCAGCAAGGGAGGCGGGAGCTCCTACGAGCAGTACTTC	CASKGGGSSYEQYF
-	12	TRBV19	-	TRBJ1-1	TGTGCCACAAGCGCGGGAAACACTGAAGCTTTCTTT	CATSAGNTEAFF
-	13	TRBV5-1	few	TRBJ1-2	TGCGCCAGCAGCTTGGCAGGGAGTGGTGGCTACACCTTC	CASSLAGSGGYTF
TRBD1	15	TRBV10-3	few	TRBJ1-2	TGTGCCATCAAGGGACAGGGGGCTGACTCGTATGGCTACACCTTC	CAIKGQGADSYGYTF
TRBD2	16	TRBV28	-	TRBJ2-1	TGTGCCAGCACCACACCCGGGACTAGCGGGAGTAATGAGCAGTTCTTC	CASTTPGTSGSNEQFF
TRBD2	15	TRBV2	many	TRBJ2-2	TGTGCCAGCAGTGTGCTAGCGGGAGGAGCCGGGGAGCTGTTTTTT	CASSVLAGGAGELFF
-	16	TRBV19	-	TRBJ2-7	TGTGCCAGTAGTATAGTACTGGACAGTCGACCCTACGAGCAGTACTTC	CASSIVLDSRPYEQYF
-	16	TRBV12-3/TRBV12-4	-	TRBJ1-1	TGTGCCAGCAGTTTGACCGCAGGGATGTTGGGGACTGAAGCTTTCTTT	CASSLTAGMLGTEAFF
TRBD2	15	TRBV9	-	TRBJ2-1	TGTGCCAGCAGGATTCCTAGCGGTCCCTACAATGAGCAGTTCTTC	CASRIPSGPYNEQFF
TRBD1	14	TRBV28	many	TRBJ1-1	TGTGCCAGCAGTTCAACAGGGGGAGTCACTGAAGCTTTCTTT	CASSSTGGVTEAFF
TRBD1	15	TRBV6-1	many	TRBJ1-3	TGTGCCAGCAGTGAGGACAGGGCGGATGGAAACACCATATATTTT	CASSEDRADGNTIYF
-	13	TRBV10-1	-	TRBJ2-3	TGCGCCAGCAGTGAGAGGGGACTTGGTACGCAGTATTTT	CASSERGLGTQYF
-	13	TRBV10-3	few	TRBJ2-2	TGTGCCATCAGTGACAAGGGAGGCGGGGAGCTGTTTTTT	CAISDKGGGELFF
TRBD2	14	TRBV19	few	TRBJ2-7	TGTGCCAGTAGCCCGGGACTAGCGTCTTACGAGCAGTACTTC	CASSPGLASYEQYF
TRBD1	16	TRBV12-3/TRBV12-4	many	TRBJ2-4	TGTGCCAGCAGTCCGGGACAGGCGGAAAGACGGGGCATTCAGTACTTC	CASSPGQAERRGIQYF
-	12	TRBV2	-	TRBJ2-7	TGTGCCAGCAAGGGGAGAGCCTACGAGCAGTACTTC	CASKGRAYEQYF
-	15	TRBV3-1	many	TRBJ2-7	TGTGCCAGCAGCCAAGATACCGCAGGTGGGCGCGAGCAGTACTTC	CASSQDTAGGREQYF
TRBD2	13	TRBV20-1	-	TRBJ2-3	TGCAGTGCTAGCACCGGGAGCGGGGGTACGCAGTATTTT	CSASTGSGGTQYF
-	16	TRBV7-2	-	TRBJ1-4	TGTGCCAGCAGCTTCAGGGCTGGGAGGGATAATGAAAAACTGTTTTTT	CASSFRAGRDNEKLFF
-	16	TRBV20-1	many	TRBJ2-1	TGCAGTGCTAGAGCCCGGGGACTTAGCTCCTACAATGAGCAGTTCTTC	CSARARGLSSYNEQFF
TRBD2	14	TRBV10-3	-	TRBJ2-5	TGTGCCATCAGTGAGTCGGGCGGGGGAGAGACCCAGTACTTC	CAISESGGGETQYF
TRBD1	15	TRBV28	many	TRBJ1-5	TGTGCCAGCACCTTCGGGACAGGGGGTGGACAGCCCCAGCATTTT	CASTFGTGGGQPQHF
TRBD1	14	TRBV20-1	few	TRBJ1-3	TGCAGTGCTAAGAACAGGGGGCGAGGAAACACCATATATTTT	CSAKNRGRGNTIYF
-	15	TRBV12-3/TRBV12-4	-	TRBJ2-1	TGTGCCAGCAGTCCCCCCTCTTGGGGGTTAAATGAGCAGTTCTTC	CASSPPSWGLNEQFF
TRBD2	15	TRBV20-1	many	TRBJ2-1	TGCAGTGCGGCCGGACTAGCGGTGGCCTACAATGAGCAGTTCTTC	CSAAGLAVAYNEQFF
-	15	TRBV7-8	few	TRBJ2-3	TGTGCCAGCAGCCTCATGCAGGGGAGCACAGATACGCAGTATTTT	CASSLMQGSTDTQYF
TRBD2	14	TRBV6-1	many	TRBJ2-5	TGTGCCAGCAGTTACGGGAGGTCCGGGGAGACCCAGTACTTC	CASSYGRSGETQYF